The T cell receptor beta chain under discussion was sequenced for a study of cytomegalovirus exposure and HLA in healthy donors. General study results and limits: Through in vitro validation, a few CMV-associated chains were shown to be specific for CMV antigens. Both high specificity and high sensitivity reportedly marked the classifier's diagnosis of cytomegalovirus status.

V lost 5 bases and J lost 8; bases outside the gene matches: 8. The V gene's germline CDR1 is SGHVS and CDR2 FQNEAQ. The length of the CDR3 is 13 residues. Data came from immunoSEQ multiplex PCR; TCRdb stores just in-frame clones and leaves some out. The data show 200,000 to 300,000 clones, about 90% seen once. Worth noting for this clone: Its antigen is still unknown. Possible read error: a much larger clone is one base away.

Sequenced sample: PBMCs. The rearrangement joins TRBV7-8 to TRBJ2-7; TRBD1 matches 8 bases. The receptor was derived from a woman in her thirties in good health and CMV-seropositive. For the CDR3, the DNA is TGTGCCAGCAGCGTCCGGGACAGGAGGAAGCAGTACTTC. It yields the protein CASSVRDRRKQYF. Full variable domain (missing parts from reference TRBV7-8 and TRBJ2-7): GAGVSQSPRYKVAKRGQDVALRCDPISGHVSLFWYQQALGQGPEFLTYFQNEAQLDKSGLPSDRFFAERPEGSVSTLKIQRTQQEDSAVYLCASSVRDRRKQYFGPGTRLTVT.